This TCR beta chain derives from a study of CD8+CD57+ T cells in acquired aplastic anemia. CDR3 length: 14 residues. V lost 8 bases and J lost 2, with 13 bases in between. Germline CDR1 ENHRY, CDR2 SYGVKD. Researchers used genomic DNA as the template to profile TCR beta VDJ and CDR3. TCRdb itself ran the reads through MiXCR, one entry per CDR3 protein. Of roughly 500,000 distinct CDR3 sequences in the sample, approximately 32% were seen once. In patients chosen for sequencing, flow cytometry had shown CD8+CD57+ cell expansion. Severe acquired aplastic anemia was present in all patients. The sequencing sample was made of sorted CD4+, CD8+, or CD8+CD57+ T cells (not recorded which) from PBMCs. The chain employs TRBV10-3 and TRBJ1-3; tentatively, D is TRBD1 (5 bases). This receptor was taken from a human donor with aplastic anemia. This chain's CDR3 is CAICLGPTGNTIYF. The CDR3 region has the DNA TGTGCCATCTGTCTGGGACCAACTGGAAACACCATATATTTT.